These 14 T cell receptor beta chains were sequenced from one sample in a study of regulatory T cells in long-lasting Graves disease. Time point denoted: persistent/refractory GD, antithyroid drugs over 5 years with positive TRAb. RNA extracted from PBMCs served as the sequencing template. Arm-PCR with iRepertoire HTBI primers amplified the CDR3 regions for these TCR beta libraries. TCRdb processed the multiplex PCR reads anew with MiXCR; each CDR3 protein has one entry. The profile shows approximately 470,000 distinct CDR3 sequences, under 25% of them singletons. Source: peripheral blood mononuclear cells (PBMCs), taken when the disease was refractory, from a patient treated with antithyroid drugs. These receptors originate from a female donor with Graves disease.

The chain recombines TRBV6-1 with TRBJ2-2; TRBD1 matches at 9 bases. Per germline, CDR1 MNHNS and CDR2 SASEGT. V was clipped by 5 bases and J by 7 bases; unmatched bases: 8. This CDR3 region has 15 residues. The CDR3 nucleotides read TGTGCCAGCAGTCCCCGGGACAGGGTGCACGGGGAGCTGTTTTTT. It is translated as CASSPRDRVHGELFF.

This sequence joins TRBV4-2 and TRBJ2-7; no definite D call. The germline V and J ends were trimmed by 5 bases and 6 bases, with 14 bases remaining between them. The CDR3 is 13 residues long. CDR1 is LGHNA and CDR2 is YNFKEQ in the germline V gene. In nucleotides, the CDR3 is TGTGCCAGCAGCACGGACGGTTGGGGCGAGCAGTACTTC. Encoded protein: CASSTDGWGEQYF.

Written as DNA, the CDR3 is TGTGCCAGCAGCTTGGTTAGGGGGACGAACACCATATATTTT. Residues: CASSLVRGTNTIYF. The chain carries TRBV7-2 and TRBJ1-3; tentatively, D is TRBD1 (6 bases). Germline V gives CDR1 SGHTA, CDR2 FQGNSA. The CDR3 is 14 residues long. Trimming stripped 3 bases from V and 7 bases from J, with 13 bases between.

V is TRBV28 and J is TRBJ2-3; D unresolved. With 1 base removed from V and 5 bases from J, the gap between germline ends came to 7 bases. CDR1 is MDHEN and CDR2 is SYDVKM in the germline V gene. The CDR3 covers 13 residues. CDR3 nucleotide sequence: TGTGCCAGCAGTTTATTGGGTGAAGATACGCAGTATTTT. It specifies CASSLLGEDTQYF.

This clonotype was counted at least ten times. The V call is TRBV6-1, the J call TRBJ1-3; possible D gene TRBD1, 5 bases. V shed 6 bases and J shed 10 bases, with 22 bases lying between them. Per the germline V gene, CDR1 is MNHNS and CDR2 is SASEGT. The CDR3 is 15 residues long. CDR3 coding DNA: TGTGCCAGCAGAGCTAACCGGGACCGGTATAATACCATATATTTT. Protein sequence: CASRANRDRYNTIYF.

At least ten counts were recorded for this clonotype. The chain is built from TRBV20-1 and TRBJ1-1; D is uncertain. The CDR3 contains 11 residues. CDR1 and CDR2 from the germline V gene are DFQATT and SNEGSKA (reference sequence). The germline V and J ends were trimmed by 3 bases and 7 bases, with 9 bases remaining between them. The CDR3 DNA sequence: TGCAGTGCTAGTTCTGTTGGTGAAGCTTTCTTT. Translating gives CSASSVGEAFF.

Ten or more counts support this clonotype. The chain combines TRBV7-9 with TRBJ2-2; maybe TRBD1 (6 bases). Trimming cost V 5 bases and J 5 bases, with 9 bases left between them. The CDR3 is 13 residues long. The V gene's germline CDR1 is SEHNR and CDR2 FQNEAQ (reference sequence). DNA for the CDR3: TGTGCCAGCAGCCCGAGGGGGACCGGGGAGCTGTTTTTT. Amino acids: CASSPRGTGELFF.

This clonotype has a handful of counts. The gene calls are TRBV27 and TRBJ2-7, with 7 bases that match TRBD1. CDR1 is MNHEY and CDR2 is SMNVEV in the germline V gene (reference sequence). The CDR3 spans 13 residues. Unmatched junction bases numbered 6, after V lost 7 bases and J lost 3 bases. The CDR3 here is CASIGGQLYEQYF. Here the CDR3 DNA reads TGTGCCAGCATAGGGGGACAGCTCTACGAGCAGTACTTC.

The rearrangement uses TRBV5-4 and TRBJ1-2; no firm D call. Germline assignment: CDR1 SGHNT and CDR2 YYREEE (reference sequence). The CDR3 is 14 amino acids. Trimming removed 0 bases at V and 4 bases at J, with 10 bases between. The CDR3 DNA reads TGTGCCAGCAGCTTGGATCGGCAATTCTATGGCTACACCTTC. Translating it yields CASSLDRQFYGYTF.

This chain connects TRBV5-4 to TRBJ1-1; D is perhaps TRBD1 (5 bases). The ends were cut back, 4 bases at V and 7 bases at J, with 8 bases in the middle. CDR1 is SGHNT and CDR2 is YYREEE in the germline V gene (reference sequence). The CDR3 has 11 amino acids. CDR3 sequence reads: CASSRGREAFF. The CDR3 DNA reads TGTGCCAGCAGCAGGGGACGTGAAGCTTTCTTT.

The V gene is TRBV5-1, the J gene TRBJ2-7; D possibly matches TRBD1 or TRBD2 (5 bases each). Per germline, CDR1 SGHRS and CDR2 YFSETQ. Trimming removed 4 bases at V and 2 bases at J, with 16 bases between. The CDR3 extends over 15 amino acids. As DNA, the CDR3 is TGCGCCAGCAGCCGGGCCGAGGGGCCCGCCTACGAGCAGTACTTC. Encoded protein: CASSRAEGPAYEQYF.

This clonotype was counted a few times. The chain carries TRBV4-1 and TRBJ2-7; D is ambiguous. There are 14 residues in the CDR3. V lost 1 base and J 2 bases, leaving 9 bases between the germline ends. Germline CDR1 is MGHRA and CDR2 is YSYEKL. CDR3 amino acids: CASSQGPGTYEQYF. The CDR3 bases are TGCGCCAGCAGCCAAGGGCCAGGTACCTACGAGCAGTACTTC.

A few counts support this clonotype. The DNA of the CDR3 is TGCAGTGCTGCTAGCGGGGAAAATTTATACGAGCAGTACTTC. Protein: CSAASGENLYEQYF. This chain joins TRBV20-1 and TRBJ2-7, with 9 nucleotides matching TRBD2. The CDR3 sequence is 14 residues long. CDR1 is DFQATT, CDR2 SNEGSKA, per germline (reference sequence). J was trimmed by 4 bases and V by 5 bases; bases with no gene match: 9.

The V gene is TRBV9, the J gene TRBJ2-1; D is perhaps TRBD2 (5 bases). This CDR3 region has 14 residues. Germline assignment: CDR1 SGDLS and CDR2 YYNGEE. V gave up 4 bases and J gave up 10 bases, with 18 bases separating them. In DNA form, the CDR3 reads TGTGCCAGCAGCCCCCGGGATAGCCGGAAGGAGCAGTTCTTC. Translation gives CASSPRDSRKEQFF.